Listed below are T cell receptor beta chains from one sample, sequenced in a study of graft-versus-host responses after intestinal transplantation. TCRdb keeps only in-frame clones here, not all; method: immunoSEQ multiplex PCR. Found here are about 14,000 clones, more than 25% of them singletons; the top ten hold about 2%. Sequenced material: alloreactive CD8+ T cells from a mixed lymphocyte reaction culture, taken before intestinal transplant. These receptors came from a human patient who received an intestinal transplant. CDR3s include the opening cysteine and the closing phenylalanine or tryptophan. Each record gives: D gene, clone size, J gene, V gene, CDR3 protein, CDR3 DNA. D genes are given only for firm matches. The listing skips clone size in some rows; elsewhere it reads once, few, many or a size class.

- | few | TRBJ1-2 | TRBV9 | CASSAPREGTNYGYTF | TGTGCCAGCAGCGCCCCCCGGGAGGGGACTAACTATGGCTACACCTTC
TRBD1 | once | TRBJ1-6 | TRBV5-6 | CASSFLFGDRGSYNSPLHF | TGTGCCAGCAGCTTTCTTTTTGGGGACAGGGGCTCCTATAATTCACCCCTCCACTTT
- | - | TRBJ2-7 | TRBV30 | CAWSDSSYEQYF | TGTGCCTGGAGTGATAGCTCCTACGAGCAGTACTTC
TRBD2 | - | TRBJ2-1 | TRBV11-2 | CASKAGTSGGEGYNEQFF | TGTGCCAGCAAAGCTGGGACTAGCGGGGGGGAGGGGTACAATGAGCAGTTCTTC
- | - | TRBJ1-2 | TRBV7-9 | CASSSPGTYGYTF | TGTGCCAGCAGCTCCCCAGGTACCTATGGCTACACCTTC
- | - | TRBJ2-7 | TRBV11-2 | CASSLGWATEQYF | TGTGCCAGCAGCTTAGGCTGGGCTACGGAGCAGTACTTC
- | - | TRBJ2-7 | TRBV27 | CASSFSGSYEQYF | TGTGCCAGCAGTTTCTCGGGGTCCTACGAGCAGTACTTC
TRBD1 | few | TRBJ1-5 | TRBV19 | CASSPRDSFNQPQHF | TGTGCCAGTAGTCCTCGGGACAGTTTCAATCAGCCCCAGCATTTT
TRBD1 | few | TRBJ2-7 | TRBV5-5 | CASSGFRPGQGRLYEQYF | TGTGCCAGCAGCGGATTTCGTCCGGGACAGGGACGACTCTACGAGCAGTACTTC
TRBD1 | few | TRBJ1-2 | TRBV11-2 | CASSLEQGDYGYTF | TGTGCCAGCAGCTTAGAGCAGGGGGACTATGGCTACACCTTC
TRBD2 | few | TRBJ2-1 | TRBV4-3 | CASSQARTLLAGENNEQFF | TGCGCCAGCAGCCAAGCCCGGACCCTACTCGCGGGGGAGAACAATGAGCAGTTCTTC
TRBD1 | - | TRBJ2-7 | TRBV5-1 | CASSLGTGPADEQYF | TGCGCCAGCAGCTTGGGGACAGGACCCGCCGACGAGCAGTACTTC
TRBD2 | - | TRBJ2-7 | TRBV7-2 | CASSDGTSGGYEQYF | TGTGCCAGCAGCGATGGGACTAGCGGGGGTTACGAGCAGTACTTC
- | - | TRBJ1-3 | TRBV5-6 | CATTTGDSGNTIYF | TGTGCCACTACGACGGGAGACTCTGGAAACACCATATATTTT
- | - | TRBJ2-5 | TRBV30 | CAWTLGGGYQETQYF | TGTGCCTGGACCCTAGGTGGGGGGTACCAAGAGACCCAGTACTTC
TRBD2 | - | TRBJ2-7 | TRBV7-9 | CASSHPGTNLNEQYF | TGTGCCAGCAGCCACCCCGGGACTAACTTGAACGAGCAGTACTTC
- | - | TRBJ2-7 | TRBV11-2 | CASSLVGGGDEQYF | TGTGCCAGCAGCTTAGTAGGAGGGGGCGACGAGCAGTACTTC
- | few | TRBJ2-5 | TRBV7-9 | CASSFLPGIVETQYF | TGTGCCAGCAGCTTTTTACCGGGGATAGTAGAGACCCAGTACTTC
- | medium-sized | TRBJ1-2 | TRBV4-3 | CASSQGGDGYTF | TGCGCCAGCAGCCAAGGGGGCGATGGCTACACCTTC
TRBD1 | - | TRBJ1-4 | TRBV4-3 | CASSQDRTGISEKLFF | TGCGCCAGCAGCCAAGATAGGACAGGGATAAGTGAAAAACTGTTTTTT
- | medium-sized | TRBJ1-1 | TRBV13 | CASRYRPQGAFF | TGTGCCAGCAGGTACCGCCCGCAGGGAGCTTTCTTT
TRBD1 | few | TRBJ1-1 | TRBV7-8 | CASSPLEGAVAEAFF | TGTGCCAGCAGCCCACTCGAGGGGGCAGTCGCTGAAGCTTTCTTT
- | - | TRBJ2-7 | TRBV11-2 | CASSLGTFSEQYF | TGTGCCAGCAGCTTAGGTACCTTCAGCGAGCAGTACTTC
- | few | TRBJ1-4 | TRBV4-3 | CASSLGVRGLSEKLFF | TGCGCCAGCAGCCTCGGGGTCCGGGGGTTAAGTGAAAAACTGTTTTTT
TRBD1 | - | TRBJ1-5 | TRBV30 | CAWSAGQGGGNQPQHF | TGTGCCTGGAGTGCCGGACAGGGCGGGGGCAATCAGCCCCAGCATTTT
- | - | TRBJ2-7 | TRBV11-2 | CATNIGGVQYF | TGTGCCACCAATATAGGGGGGGTGCAGTACTTC
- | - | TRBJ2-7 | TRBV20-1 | CSARRGYEQYF | TGCAGTGCTAGAAGAGGTTACGAGCAGTACTTC
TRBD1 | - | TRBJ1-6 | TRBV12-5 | CASGFDTGGRQGSPLHF | TGTGCTAGTGGTTTCGATACAGGGGGCCGCCAGGGTTCACCCCTCCACTTT
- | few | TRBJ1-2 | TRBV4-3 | CASSQDSGRYGYTF | TGCGCCAGCAGCCAAGATTCAGGGCGTTATGGCTACACCTTC
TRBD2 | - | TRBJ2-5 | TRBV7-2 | CASSLAGGAGETQYF | TGTGCCAGCAGCTTAGCCGGGGGGGCGGGGGAGACCCAGTACTTC
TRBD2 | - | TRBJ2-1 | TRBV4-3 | CASSQGSGGGNEQFF | TGCGCCAGCAGCCAAGGATCGGGGGGAGGGAATGAGCAGTTCTTC
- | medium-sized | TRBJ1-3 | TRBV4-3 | CASSQDRQLSGNTIYF | TGCGCCAGCAGCCAAGATAGACAGCTCTCTGGAAACACCATATATTTT
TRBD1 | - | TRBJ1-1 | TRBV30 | CAWEQTTGAEAFF | TGTGCCTGGGAACAAACGACAGGGGCTGAAGCTTTCTTT
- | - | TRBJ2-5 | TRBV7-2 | CASSLLSGKETQYF | TGTGCCAGCAGCTTACTGTCAGGGAAAGAGACCCAGTACTTC
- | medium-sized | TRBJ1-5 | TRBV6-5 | CASSYSGPGQPQHF | TGTGCCAGCAGTTATTCAGGGCCCGGGCAGCCCCAGCATTTT
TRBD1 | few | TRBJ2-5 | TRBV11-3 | CASQDRVQETQYF | TGTGCCAGCCAAGACAGGGTCCAAGAGACCCAGTACTTC
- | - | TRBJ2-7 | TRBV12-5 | CASGLARGQAYEQYF | TGTGCTAGTGGTTTGGCCCGGGGACAAGCCTACGAGCAGTACTTC
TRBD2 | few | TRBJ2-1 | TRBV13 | CASSLNVGRGLANEQFF | TGTGCCAGCAGCTTAAATGTGGGTAGGGGACTAGCGAATGAGCAGTTCTTC
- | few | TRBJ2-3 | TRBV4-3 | CASSQDRHDTQYF | TGCGCCAGCAGCCAGGACAGACATGATACGCAGTATTTT
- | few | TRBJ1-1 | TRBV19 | CASSIGSSTEAFF | TGTGCCAGTAGTATTGGGAGTAGCACTGAAGCTTTCTTT
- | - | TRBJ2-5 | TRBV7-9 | CASSGGRGVETQYF | TGTGCCAGCAGCGGAGGGAGGGGGGTGGAGACCCAGTACTTC
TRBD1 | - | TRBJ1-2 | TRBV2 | CASMGTDYGYTF | TGTGCCAGCATGGGGACAGACTATGGCTACACCTTC
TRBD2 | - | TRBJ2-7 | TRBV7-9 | CASSLGASGGRYEQYF | TGTGCCAGCAGCTTAGGGGCTAGCGGGGGGAGGTACGAGCAGTACTTC
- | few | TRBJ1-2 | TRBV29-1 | CSVEGPSQGPYGYTF | TGCAGCGTTGAAGGTCCAAGCCAGGGCCCATATGGCTACACCTTC
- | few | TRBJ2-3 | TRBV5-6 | CASSLALPGSTDTQYF | TGTGCCAGCAGCTTGGCATTACCAGGTTCCACAGATACGCAGTATTTT
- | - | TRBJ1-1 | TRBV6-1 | CASSEGDENTEAFF | TGTGCCAGCAGCGAGGGGGACGAGAACACTGAAGCTTTCTTT
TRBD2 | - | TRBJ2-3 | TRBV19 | CASSTSGGYPDTQYF | TGTGCCAGTAGTACTAGCGGGGGTTATCCAGATACGCAGTATTTT
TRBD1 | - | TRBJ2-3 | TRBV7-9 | CASSRTGTGGPDTQYF | TGTGCCAGCAGCCGTACCGGGACAGGGGGCCCCGATACGCAGTATTTT
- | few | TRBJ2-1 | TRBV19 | CASSFPAGGSVNEQFF | TGTGCCAGTAGTTTCCCCGCAGGGGGGTCAGTCAATGAGCAGTTCTTC
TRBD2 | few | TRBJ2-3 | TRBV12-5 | CASGLAAGGSTDTQYF | TGTGCTAGTGGTTTGGCAGCGGGGGGAAGCACAGATACGCAGTATTTT
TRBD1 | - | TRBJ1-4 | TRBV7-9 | CASSSTGTGFSGEKLFF | TGTGCCAGCAGCTCAACGGGGACAGGGTTCTCTGGTGAAAAACTGTTTTTT
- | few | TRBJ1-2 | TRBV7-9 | CASSLSSNYGYTF | TGTGCCAGCAGCTTGTCCAGTAACTATGGCTACACCTTC
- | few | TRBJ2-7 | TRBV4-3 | CASSQEAGEFWEQYF | TGCGCCAGCAGCCAAGAGGCAGGGGAATTTTGGGAGCAGTACTTC
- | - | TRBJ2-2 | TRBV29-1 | CSVEDPMGTGLAGELFF | TGCAGCGTTGAAGATCCAATGGGGACGGGACTGGCCGGGGAGCTGTTTTTT
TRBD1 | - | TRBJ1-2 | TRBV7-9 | CASSSAPGQEPNYGYTF | TGTGCCAGCAGCTCGGCACCGGGACAGGAGCCTAACTATGGCTACACCTTC